These 5 T cell receptor beta chains originate from one sample sequenced in a study of STAT3 mutations in large granular lymphocyte leukemia. Study conclusions and caveats: Every T-cell large granular lymphocyte leukemia patient had at least one immunodominant TCR beta clonotype.

These TCRs are of unknown antigen specificity. Measured with immunoSEQ multiplex PCR; TCRdb has only the in-frame clones, and not every one. The table lists 1,000 to 1,500 clones, around 2.5% of them singletons. Sequenced: PBMCs. The receptors stem from a human donor with T large granular lymphocyte leukemia. Some clones in this sample may be carry-over from other donors' samples.

The chain has TRBV9 and TRBJ2-5; no clear D gene. This CDR3 region has 14 residues. V was clipped by 4 bases and J by 7 bases, with 17 bases between them. The germline gives CDR1 SGDLS, CDR2 YYNGEE. CDR3 DNA sequence: TGTGCCAGCAGCCCCGTGGCTTCCCCAGGGACCCAGTACTTC. Translation: CASSPVASPGTQYF.

This clone was counted only a few times. The chain recombines TRBV15 with TRBJ1-1, with unresolved D. V was clipped by 0 bases and J by 8 bases, with 13 bases between them. There are 14 residues in the CDR3. Germline V CDR1 and CDR2: LNHNV, YYDKDF (reference sequence). This chain's CDR3 is CATSRDGGRLEAFF. CDR3 in DNA: TGTGCCACCAGCAGAGATGGAGGCAGATTGGAAGCTTTCTTT.

The sample holds a few counts of this clone. The chain uses TRBV9 and TRBJ2-3, with D tentatively TRBD2 (6 bases). With 4 bases removed from V and 1 base from J, the gap between germline ends came to 10 bases. Looked up from germline, CDR1 is SGDLS and CDR2 is YYNGEE. This CDR3 has 14 residues. CDR3 in amino acids: CASSPSGRTDTQYF. The CDR3 DNA follows: TGTGCCAGCAGCCCAAGCGGGCGCACAGATACGCAGTATTTT.

The rearrangement joins TRBV29-1 to TRBJ2-7; no clear D gene. CDR1 SQVTM and CDR2 ANQGSEA come from the germline V gene. V shed 0 bases and J shed 7 bases, with 10 bases lying between them. The CDR3 covers 12 residues. The CDR3 nucleotides read TGCAGCGTTGAAGACGGGCAGATGGAGCAGTACTTC. Translated, it gives CSVEDGQMEQYF.

In its sample, this clone was seen a few times. This rearrangement joins TRBV30 to TRBJ2-7, with 11 bases identical to TRBD2. The CDR3 length is 14 residues. The germline CDR1 and CDR2 sequences are GTSNPN and SVGIG (reference sequence). Trimming cost V 5 bases and J 3 bases; bases outside gene matches: 6. This CDR3 reads CAWGAGLAVYEQYF. In nucleotides, the CDR3 is TGTGCCTGGGGGGCGGGACTAGCGGTCTACGAGCAGTACTTC.